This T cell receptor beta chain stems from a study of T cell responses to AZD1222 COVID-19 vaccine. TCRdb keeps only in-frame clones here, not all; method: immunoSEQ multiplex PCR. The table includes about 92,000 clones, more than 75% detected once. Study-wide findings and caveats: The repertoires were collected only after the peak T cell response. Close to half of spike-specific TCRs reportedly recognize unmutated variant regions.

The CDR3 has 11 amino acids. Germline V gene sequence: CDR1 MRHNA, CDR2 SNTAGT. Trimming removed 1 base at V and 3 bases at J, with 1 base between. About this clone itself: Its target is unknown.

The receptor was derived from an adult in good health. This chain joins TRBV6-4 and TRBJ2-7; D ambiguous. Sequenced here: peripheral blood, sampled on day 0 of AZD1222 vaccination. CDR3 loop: CASSDFYEQYF. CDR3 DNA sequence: TGTGCCAGCAGTGACTTCTACGAGCAGTACTTC.